What follows are 12 T cell receptor beta chains derived from one specimen sequenced in a study of blood T cell repertoires in COVID-19. Profiling relied on immunoSEQ multiplex PCR, and the TCRdb table lists in-frame clones only, not all of them. Of 100,000 to 150,000 clones listed, less than 90% are singletons. Sequencing was performed on peripheral blood. Receptor source: a man at least 80 years old with active or convalescent COVID-19.

The chain recombines TRBV9 with TRBJ2-3; D might be TRBD2 (6 bases). The germline V gene has CDR1 SGDLS and CDR2 YYNGEE. The CDR3 is 15 amino acids. V gave up 0 bases and J gave up 0 bases, with 8 bases separating them. This CDR3 reads CASSVGSGSTDTQYF. The CDR3 bases are TGTGCCAGCAGCGTAGGTAGCGGAAGCACAGATACGCAGTATTTT.

The rearrangement links TRBV6-5 to TRBJ1-1, with a weak D call TRBD1 (6 bases). This CDR3 contains 15 residues. Germline V gene lookup returns CDR1 MNHEY and CDR2 SVGAGI. Trimming took off 6 bases at V and 0 bases at J, with 14 bases between the two ends. CDR3 protein: CASSLDRYMNTEAFF. The CDR3 coding sequence is TGTGCCAGCAGCCTCGACAGGTACATGAACACTGAAGCTTTCTTT.

The chain recombines TRBV6-5 with TRBJ1-6, with D tentatively TRBD1 (6 bases). Trimming cost V 5 bases and J 10 bases, with 15 bases left between them. Germline V gene sequence: CDR1 MNHEY, CDR2 SVGAGI. The CDR3 runs to 14 residues. CDR3 sequence (DNA): TGTGCCAGCAGTCCTGACAGGTTCAGCTCACCCCTCCACTTT. It is translated as CASSPDRFSSPLHF.

The chain couples TRBV6-5 to TRBJ2-2; tentative D call: TRBD1 (6 bases). The V end was cut by 11 bases, the J end by 1 base, with 11 bases between. From germline, CDR1 is MNHEY and CDR2 SVGAGI. The CDR3 extends over 13 amino acids. This CDR3 is CAATQGNTGELFF. The CDR3 region has the DNA TGTGCCGCAACACAGGGGAACACCGGGGAGCTGTTTTTT.

V and J are TRBV12-3 or TRBV12-4 and TRBJ1-6; 8 nucleotides line up with TRBD1. V gave up 7 bases and J gave up 6 bases; unmatched junction bases: 2. This CDR3 region has 13 residues. The CDR3 sequence: CASNTGGNSPLHF. The DNA of the CDR3 is TGTGCCAGCAATACAGGGGGTAATTCACCCCTCCACTTT.

This sequence joins TRBV12-3 or TRBV12-4 and TRBJ1-2; 10 nucleotides line up with TRBD1. This CDR3 region has 12 residues. With V trimmed by 6 bases and J by 6 bases, 1 base remained unmatched. CDR3 in DNA: TGTGCCAGCAGGGGGACAGGGGATGGCTACACCTTC. It codes for CASRGTGDGYTF.

This clone was found once. The rearrangement joins TRBV28 to TRBJ2-5; weak D call: TRBD1 (6 bases). Trimming took 5 bases from V and 5 from J, leaving 18 bases between them. Germline V gene lookup returns CDR1 MDHEN and CDR2 SYDVKM. This CDR3 has 15 amino acids. The CDR3 sequence is CASSIPGDRMETQYF. In DNA form, the CDR3 reads TGTGCCAGCAGTATACCAGGGGATCGGATGGAGACCCAGTACTTC. Together with reference TRBV28 and TRBJ2-5, the CDR3 gives the full variable domain: DVKVTQSSRYLVKRTGEKVFLECVQDMDHENMFWYRQDPGLGLRLIYFSYDVKMKEKGDIPEGYSVSREKKERFSLILESASTNQTSMYLCASSIPGDRMETQYFGPGTRLLVL.

This clone came up a few times. The gene calls are TRBV27 and TRBJ2-3; the D gene is possibly TRBD1 (5 bases). From germline, CDR1 is MNHEY and CDR2 SMNVEV (reference sequence). Trimming pared 7 bases from V and 0 bases from J, leaving 14 bases between. The CDR3 runs 15 residues. For the CDR3, the DNA is TGTGCCAGCAATCGCCAGGGCGATAGCACAGATACGCAGTATTTT. It translates to CASNRQGDSTDTQYF.

This clone has a single count. V usage is TRBV20-1 and J usage is TRBJ1-2, with D possibly being TRBD1 (5 bases). Trimming pared 3 bases from V and 0 bases from J, leaving 11 bases between. CDR3 length: 14 amino acids. CDR1 and CDR2 from the germline V gene are DFQATT and SNEGSKA (reference sequence). CDR3: CSASNRRSNYGYTF. The CDR3, as DNA: TGCAGTGCTAGTAACAGGCGTTCTAACTATGGCTACACCTTC.

The V call is TRBV11-2, the J call TRBJ1-2; TRBD1 might be the D (6 bases). Trimming cost V 0 bases and J 4 bases, with 12 bases left between them. The CDR3 extends over 15 amino acids. CDR1 SGHAT and CDR2 FQNNGV come from the germline V gene. CDR3 in amino acids: CASSLDYGRGYGYTF. CDR3 nucleotide sequence: TGTGCCAGCAGCTTAGATTATGGCAGGGGCTATGGCTACACCTTC. Complete variable domain (other parts from reference TRBV11-2 and TRBJ1-2): EAGVAQSPRYKIIEKRQSVAFWCNPISGHATLYWYQQILGQGPKLLIQFQNNGVVDDSQLPKDRFSAERLKGVDSTLKIQPAKLEDSAVYLCASSLDYGRGYGYTFGSGTRLTVV.

The chain combines TRBV15 with TRBJ2-1; D remains unclear. V lost 0 bases, J lost 8 bases, and 8 bases lay in between. There are 13 residues in the CDR3. CDR1 is LNHNV and CDR2 is YYDKDF in the germline V gene (reference sequence). For the CDR3, the DNA is TGTGCCACCAGCAGAGATCTTGGGCATGAGCAGTTCTTC. Residues: CATSRDLGHEQFF.

CDR3 loop: CASSSQGATYEQYF. The CDR3 DNA reads TGTGCCAGTAGTAGTCAGGGGGCTACCTACGAGCAGTACTTC. The chain recombines TRBV19 with TRBJ2-7; 8 bases align to TRBD1. Germline V gene sequence: CDR1 LNHDA, CDR2 SQIVND (reference sequence). V lost 4 bases to trimming and J lost 2 bases; unmatched junction nucleotides: 4. CDR3 length: 14 amino acids.